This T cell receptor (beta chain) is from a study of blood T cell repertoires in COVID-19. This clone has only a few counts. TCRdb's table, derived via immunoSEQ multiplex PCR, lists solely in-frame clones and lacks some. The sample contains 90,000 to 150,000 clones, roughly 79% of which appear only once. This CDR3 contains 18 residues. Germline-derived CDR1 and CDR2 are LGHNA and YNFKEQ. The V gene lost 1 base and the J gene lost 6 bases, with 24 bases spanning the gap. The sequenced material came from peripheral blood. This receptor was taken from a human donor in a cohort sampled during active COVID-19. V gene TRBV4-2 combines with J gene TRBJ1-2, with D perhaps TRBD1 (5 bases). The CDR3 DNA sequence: TGTGCCAGCAGCCAAGTTGGTCCGTATGGGGCAGGGCTCAATGGCTACACCTTC. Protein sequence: CASSQVGPYGAGLNGYTF.